This T cell receptor beta chain was profiled in a study of identical twins. This clonotype was found a few times. The antigen is not known. A universal primer site arose from template switching, and cDNA bore unique molecular identifiers. One entry per CDR3 protein results from TCRdb running MiXCR on the 5' RACE reads. Of 450,000 or so distinct CDR3 sequences in the sample, approximately 15% were seen once. The CDR3 sequence is 11 residues long. Trimming cost V 6 bases and J 9 bases; bases outside gene matches: 2. The germline CDR1 and CDR2 sequences are SNHLY and FYNNEI. Points from the study as a whole: Excess sharing between twins was weaker in beta out-of-frame sequences.

All donors were healthy Caucasians. These data also featured in a second study, about yellow fever vaccine responses in identical twins.

The specimen sequenced was CD4+ T cells sorted from blood. This clonotype was sampled from a woman aged 18-29 years in good health. The chain has TRBV2 and TRBJ2-1, with 7 bases lining up with TRBD2. The CDR3 loop reads CASRGGTEQFF. CDR3 nucleotides: TGTGCCAGCAGGGGAGGGACTGAGCAGTTCTTC.